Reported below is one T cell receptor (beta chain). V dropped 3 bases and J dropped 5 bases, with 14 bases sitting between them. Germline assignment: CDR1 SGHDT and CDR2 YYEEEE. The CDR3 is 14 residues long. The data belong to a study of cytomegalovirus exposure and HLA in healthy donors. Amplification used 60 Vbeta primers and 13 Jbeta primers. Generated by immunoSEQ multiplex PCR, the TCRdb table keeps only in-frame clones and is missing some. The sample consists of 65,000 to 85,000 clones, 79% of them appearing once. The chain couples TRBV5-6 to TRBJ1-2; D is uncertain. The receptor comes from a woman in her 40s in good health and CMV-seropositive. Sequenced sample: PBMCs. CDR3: CASSSYGFQYGYTF. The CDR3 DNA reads TGTGCCAGCAGCTCCTACGGGTTCCAGTATGGCTACACCTTC.